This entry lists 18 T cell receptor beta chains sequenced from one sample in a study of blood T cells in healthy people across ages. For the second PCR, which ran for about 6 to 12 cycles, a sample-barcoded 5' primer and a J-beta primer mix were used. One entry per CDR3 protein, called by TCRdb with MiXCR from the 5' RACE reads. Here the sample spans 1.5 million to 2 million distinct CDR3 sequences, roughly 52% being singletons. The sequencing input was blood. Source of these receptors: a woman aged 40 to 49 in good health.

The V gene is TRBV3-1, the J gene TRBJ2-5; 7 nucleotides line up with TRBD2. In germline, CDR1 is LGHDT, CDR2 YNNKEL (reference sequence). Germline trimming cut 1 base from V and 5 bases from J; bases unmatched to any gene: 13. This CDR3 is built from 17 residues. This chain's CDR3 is CASSQVALPAGMETQYF. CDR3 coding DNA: TGTGCCAGCAGCCAAGTTGCCCTCCCAGCGGGGATGGAGACCCAGTACTTC.

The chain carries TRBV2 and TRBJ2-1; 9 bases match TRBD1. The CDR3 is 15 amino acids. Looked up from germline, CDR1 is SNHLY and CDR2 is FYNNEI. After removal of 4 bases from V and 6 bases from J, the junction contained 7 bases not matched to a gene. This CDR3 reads CASSAWDRDRNEQFF. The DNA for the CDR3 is TGTGCCAGCAGTGCATGGGACAGGGATCGCAATGAGCAGTTCTTC. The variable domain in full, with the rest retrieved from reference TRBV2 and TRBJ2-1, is EPEVTQTPSHQVTQMGQEVILRCVPISNHLYFYWYRQILGQKVEFLVSFYNNEISEKSEIFDDQFSVERPDGSNFTLKIRSTKLEDSAMYFCASSAWDRDRNEQFFGPGTRLTVL.

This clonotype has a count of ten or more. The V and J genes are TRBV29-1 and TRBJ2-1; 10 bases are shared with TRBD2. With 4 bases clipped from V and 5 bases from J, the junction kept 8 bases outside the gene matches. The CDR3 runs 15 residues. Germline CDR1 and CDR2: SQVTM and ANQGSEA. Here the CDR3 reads CSVGGTSALNNEQFF. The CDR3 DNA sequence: TGCAGCGTTGGCGGGACTAGCGCACTCAACAATGAGCAGTTCTTC.

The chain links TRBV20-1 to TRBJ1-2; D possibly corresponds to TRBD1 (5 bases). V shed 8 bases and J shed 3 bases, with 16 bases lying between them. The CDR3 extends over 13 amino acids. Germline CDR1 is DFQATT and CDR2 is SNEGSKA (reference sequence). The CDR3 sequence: CSLTDLLDYGYTF. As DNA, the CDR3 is TGCAGTTTGACAGACCTCCTCGACTATGGCTACACCTTC.

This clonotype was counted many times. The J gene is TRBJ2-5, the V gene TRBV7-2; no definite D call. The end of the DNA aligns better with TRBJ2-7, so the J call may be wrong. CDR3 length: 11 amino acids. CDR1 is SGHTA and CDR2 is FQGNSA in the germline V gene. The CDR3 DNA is TGTGCCAGCAGCTTAATCGACGAGCAGTACTTC. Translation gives CASSLIDEQYF.

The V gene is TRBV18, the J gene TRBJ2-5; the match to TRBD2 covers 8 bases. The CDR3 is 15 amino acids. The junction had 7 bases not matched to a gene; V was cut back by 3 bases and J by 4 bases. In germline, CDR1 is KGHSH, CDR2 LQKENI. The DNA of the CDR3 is TGTGCCAGCTCACCGAGGAGCGGGGGTGTAGAGACCCAGTACTTC. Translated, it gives CASSPRSGGVETQYF. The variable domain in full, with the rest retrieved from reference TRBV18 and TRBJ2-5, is NAGVMQNPRHLVRRRGQEARLRCSPMKGHSHVYWYRQLPEEGLKFMVYLQKENIIDESGMPKERFSAEFPKEGPSILRIQQVVRGDSAAYFCASSPRSGGVETQYFGPGTRLLVL.

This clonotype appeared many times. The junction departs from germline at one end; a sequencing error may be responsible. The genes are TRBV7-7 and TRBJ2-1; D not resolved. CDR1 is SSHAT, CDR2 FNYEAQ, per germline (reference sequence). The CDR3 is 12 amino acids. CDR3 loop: CASSPTTGEQFF. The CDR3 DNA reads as TGTGCTAGCAGCCCGACCACGGGCGAGCAGTTCTTC.

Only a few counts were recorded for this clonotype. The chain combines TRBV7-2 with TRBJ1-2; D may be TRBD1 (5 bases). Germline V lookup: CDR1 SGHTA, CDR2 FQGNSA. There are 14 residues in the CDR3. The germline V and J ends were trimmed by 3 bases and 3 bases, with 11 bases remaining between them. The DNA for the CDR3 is TGTGCCAGCAGCTTCCGACAGTCTGACTATGGCTACACCTTC. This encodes CASSFRQSDYGYTF.

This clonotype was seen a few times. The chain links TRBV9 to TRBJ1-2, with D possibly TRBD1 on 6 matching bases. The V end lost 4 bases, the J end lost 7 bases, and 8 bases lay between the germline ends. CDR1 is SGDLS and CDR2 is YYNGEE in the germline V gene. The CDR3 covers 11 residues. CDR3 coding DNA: TGTGCCAGCAGCACCAGGGGTGGCTACACCTTC. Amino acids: CASSTRGGYTF.

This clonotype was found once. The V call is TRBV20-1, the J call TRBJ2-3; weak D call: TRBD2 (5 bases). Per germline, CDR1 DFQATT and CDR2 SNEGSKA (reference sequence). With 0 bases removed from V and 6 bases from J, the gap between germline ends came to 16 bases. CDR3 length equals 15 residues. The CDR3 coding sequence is TGCAGTGCTAGAGATCGGGGAAGGGTGCGGGATACGCAGTATTTT. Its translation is CSARDRGRVRDTQYF.

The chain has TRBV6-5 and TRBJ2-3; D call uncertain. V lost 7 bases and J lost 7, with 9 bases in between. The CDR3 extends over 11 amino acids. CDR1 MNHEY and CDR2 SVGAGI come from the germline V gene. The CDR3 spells CASTSVHTQYF. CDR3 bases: TGTGCCAGCACCTCAGTTCATACGCAGTATTTT.

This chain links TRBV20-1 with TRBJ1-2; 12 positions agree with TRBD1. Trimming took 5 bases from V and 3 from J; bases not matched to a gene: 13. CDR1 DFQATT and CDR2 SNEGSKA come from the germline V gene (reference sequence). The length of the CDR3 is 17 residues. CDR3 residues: CSAGTGTGGRWDYGYTF. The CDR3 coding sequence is TGCAGTGCTGGGACCGGGACAGGGGGCAGGTGGGACTATGGCTACACCTTC.

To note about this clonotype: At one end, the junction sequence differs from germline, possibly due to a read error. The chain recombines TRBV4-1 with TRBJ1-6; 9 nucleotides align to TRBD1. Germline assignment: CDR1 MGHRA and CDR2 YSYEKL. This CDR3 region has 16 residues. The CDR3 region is CASTQGTGSYNSPLHF. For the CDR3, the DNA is TGCGCCAGCACCCAAGGGACAGGGTCCTATAATTCACCCCTCCACTTT.

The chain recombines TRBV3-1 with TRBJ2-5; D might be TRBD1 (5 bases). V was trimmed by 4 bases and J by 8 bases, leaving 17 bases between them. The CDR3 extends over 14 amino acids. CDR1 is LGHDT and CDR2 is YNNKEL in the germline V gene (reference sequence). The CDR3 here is CASSPQGRSQTQYF. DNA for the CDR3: TGTGCCAGCAGCCCCCAGGGAAGGTCCCAAACCCAGTACTTC.

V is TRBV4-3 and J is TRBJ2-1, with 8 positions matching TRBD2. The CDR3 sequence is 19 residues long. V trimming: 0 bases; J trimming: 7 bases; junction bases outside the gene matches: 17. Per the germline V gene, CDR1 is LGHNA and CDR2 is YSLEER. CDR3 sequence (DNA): TGCGCCAGCAGCCAAGACAAAGAAAACGGGGGGGGCGGTTGGAATGAGCAGTTCTTC. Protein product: CASSQDKENGGGGWNEQFF.

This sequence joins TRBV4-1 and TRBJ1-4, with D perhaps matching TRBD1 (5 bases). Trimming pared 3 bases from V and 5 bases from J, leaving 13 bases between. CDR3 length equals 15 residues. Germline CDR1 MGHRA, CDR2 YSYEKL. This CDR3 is CASSHPGTGNEKLFF. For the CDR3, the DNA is TGCGCCAGCAGCCACCCCGGGACGGGGAATGAAAAACTGTTTTTT.

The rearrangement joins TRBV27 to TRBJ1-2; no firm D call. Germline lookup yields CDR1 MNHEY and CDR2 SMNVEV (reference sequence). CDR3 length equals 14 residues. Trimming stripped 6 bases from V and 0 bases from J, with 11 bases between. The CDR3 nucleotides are TGTGCCAGCAGCCACGGGAGGGCTAACTATGGCTACACCTTC. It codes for CASSHGRANYGYTF.

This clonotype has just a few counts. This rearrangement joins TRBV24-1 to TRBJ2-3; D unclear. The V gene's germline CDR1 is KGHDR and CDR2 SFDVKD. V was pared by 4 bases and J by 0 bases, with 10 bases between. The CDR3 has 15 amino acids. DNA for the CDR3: TGTGCCACCAGTGACGCGTCCTCTAGCACAGATACGCAGTATTTT. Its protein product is CATSDASSSTDTQYF.